This T cell receptor beta chain was found in a study of immune evolution from preneoplasia to lung adenocarcinoma. TCRdb keeps only in-frame clones here, not all; method: immunoSEQ multiplex PCR. The table has about 4,000 clones, 77% seen once. CDR1 is GTSNPN and CDR2 is SVGIG in the germline V gene (reference sequence). The CDR3 is 10 residues long. V gave up 8 bases and J gave up 5 bases, with 9 bases separating them. This clone was picked up a small number of times. Antigen specificity is unknown. H&E slides confirmed each diagnosis, reviewed by two pathologists independently. General study points: Clonality was highest in normal lung, lower in later-stage lesions apparently.

Sequenced: FFPE adjacent normal lung tissue. J is TRBJ1-1 and V is TRBV30, with D possibly being TRBD1 (5 bases). The receptor was isolated from a person between 65 and 79 years old with lung adenocarcinoma. CDR3 residues: CAGDRTEAFF. DNA of the CDR3: TGTGCCGGAGACAGAACTGAAGCTTTCTTT.